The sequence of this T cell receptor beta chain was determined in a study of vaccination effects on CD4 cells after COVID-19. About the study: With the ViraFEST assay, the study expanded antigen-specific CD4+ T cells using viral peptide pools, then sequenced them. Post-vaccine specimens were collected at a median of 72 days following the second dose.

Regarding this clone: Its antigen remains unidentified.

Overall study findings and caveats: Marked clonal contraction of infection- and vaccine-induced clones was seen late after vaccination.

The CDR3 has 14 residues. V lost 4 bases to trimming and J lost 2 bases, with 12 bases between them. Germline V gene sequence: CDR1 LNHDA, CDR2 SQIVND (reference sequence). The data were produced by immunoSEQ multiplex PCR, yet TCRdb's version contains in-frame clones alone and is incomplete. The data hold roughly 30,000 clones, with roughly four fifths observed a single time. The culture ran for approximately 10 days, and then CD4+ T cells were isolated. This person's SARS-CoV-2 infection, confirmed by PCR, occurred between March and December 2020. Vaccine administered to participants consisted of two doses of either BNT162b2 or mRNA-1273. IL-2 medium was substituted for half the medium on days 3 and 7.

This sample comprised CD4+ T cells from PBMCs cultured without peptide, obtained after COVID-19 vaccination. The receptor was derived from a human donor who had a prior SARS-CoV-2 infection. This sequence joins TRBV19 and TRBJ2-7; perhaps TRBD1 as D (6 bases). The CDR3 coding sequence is TGTGCCAGTAGTAAGACAGGTTTGGCCTACGAGCAGTACTTC. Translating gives CASSKTGLAYEQYF.